This T cell receptor (beta chain) comes out of a study of blood T cells in healthy people across ages. Looking at the study overall: With template switching, about one barcoded beta molecule was captured per two T cells.

Germline CDR1 and CDR2: SGHRS and YFSETQ. V was clipped by 5 bases and J by 1 base; unmatched bases: 5. The CDR3 extends over 14 amino acids. Study-level results: Donor CMV status was unknown, possibly confounding expanded clonotype changes. Percentage of naive T cells showed a strong correlation with TCR beta diversity. Diversity was estimated from one million T cells, and these estimates were considered underestimates.

Next came a second PCR, run for about 7 to 11 cycles, which used a sample-barcoded 5' primer along with a J-beta primer mix. TCRdb reprocessed the 5' RACE reads with MiXCR, giving one entry per CDR3 protein. The sample has 850,000 to 1,000,000 distinct CDR3 sequences, 45% to 50% seen once. About this clonotype: The antigen remains undetermined.

This clonotype was obtained from a man aged 30 to 45 in good health. Input material: blood. The chain employs TRBV5-1 and TRBJ1-1, with TRBD1 identical over 7 bases. The CDR3 loop is CASRKGTENTEAFF. CDR3 coding DNA: TGCGCCAGCAGGAAAGGGACAGAGAACACTGAAGCTTTCTTT.